The present T cell receptor beta chain was sequenced within a study of blood T cell repertoires in COVID-19. The CDR3 length is 14 residues. V lost 3 bases and J 1 base, leaving 12 bases between the germline ends. Per the germline V gene, CDR1 is GTSNPN and CDR2 is SVGIG (reference sequence). Clones were sequenced by immunoSEQ multiplex PCR, and TCRdb holds only the in-frame ones, with some missing. Among more than 200,000 clones listed, more than 60% were seen once. The sequenced sample was peripheral blood. The chain is built from TRBV30 and TRBJ1-1; no reliable D call. This sequence was found in a woman aged 40 to 50 with active or convalescent COVID-19. The CDR3 here is CAWSLTEQNTEAFF. Written as DNA, the CDR3 is TGTGCCTGGAGCCTGACGGAGCAGAACACTGAAGCTTTCTTT.